This note documents a single TCR beta chain sequence. TCRdb's copy holds only in-frame clones and misses some; the assay was immunoSEQ multiplex PCR. The sample carries approximately 89,000 clones, about 94% recorded once. This record belongs to a study of technical replicates of blood from a few donors. The CDR3 runs 15 residues. Germline CDR1 reads SGHNT; CDR2 reads YYREEE (reference sequence). V lost 1 base to trimming and J lost 1 base, with 11 bases between them. The clonotype was recovered from a human donor in good health. The chain joins TRBV5-4 to TRBJ1-1; D not certain. Sequenced input: T cells isolated from PBMCs. CDR3 sequence (DNA): TGTGCCAGCAGCTTGAATACTTCCCCGAACACTGAAGCTTTCTTT. Translated, it gives CASSLNTSPNTEAFF. The complete variable domain, with remaining parts taken from reference TRBV5-4 and TRBJ1-1, reads ETGVTQSPTHLIKTRGQQVTLRCSSQSGHNTVSWYQQALGQGPQFIFQYYREEENGRGNFPPRFSGLQFPNYSSELNVNALELDDSALYLCASSLNTSPNTEAFFGQGTRLTVV.